Below, one T cell receptor (beta chain) is given with its context. This sample was taken from a study of blood T cell repertoires in COVID-19. V lost 5 bases to trimming and J lost 5 bases; unmatched junction nucleotides: 13. CDR3 size: 17 residues. The germline V gene encodes CDR1 MDHEN and CDR2 SYDVKM. Generated by immunoSEQ multiplex PCR, the TCRdb table keeps only in-frame clones and is missing some. Found here are about 48,000 clones, approximately 80% of them singletons; the top ten hold about 7%. The clonotype comes from a man aged 35-49 years with acute or convalescent COVID-19. The specimen sequenced was peripheral blood. The chain is built from TRBV28 and TRBJ1-2, with TRBD1 matching 11 bases. The DNA for the CDR3 is TGTGCCAGCAGTCGATTCCTGACCGGGACAGGGGGGTATGGCTACACCTTC. This translates into CASSRFLTGTGGYGYTF.